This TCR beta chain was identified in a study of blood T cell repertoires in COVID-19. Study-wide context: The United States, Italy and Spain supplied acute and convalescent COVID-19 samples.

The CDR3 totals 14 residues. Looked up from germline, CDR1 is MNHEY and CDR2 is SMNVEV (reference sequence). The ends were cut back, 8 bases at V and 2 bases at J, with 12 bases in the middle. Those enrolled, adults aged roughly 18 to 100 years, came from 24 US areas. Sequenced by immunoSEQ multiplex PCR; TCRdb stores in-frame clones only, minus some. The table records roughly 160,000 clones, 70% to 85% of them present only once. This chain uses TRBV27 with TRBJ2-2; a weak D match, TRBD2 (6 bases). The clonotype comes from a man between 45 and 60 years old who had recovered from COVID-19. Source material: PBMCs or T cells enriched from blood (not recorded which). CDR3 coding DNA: TGTGCCAGCGGGAGCGGGTTTAACACCGGGGAGCTGTTTTTT. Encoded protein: CASGSGFNTGELFF.